The clone carrying this T cell receptor (beta chain) has only a few counts. What it binds is unknown. V gave up 10 bases and J gave up 0 bases; unmatched junction bases: 4. This CDR3 is 14 amino acids long. CDR1 and CDR2 from the germline V gene are SNHLY and FYNNEI. This entry belongs to a study of T cells in Graves' hyperthyroidism and ophthalmopathy. Study-level findings and limits: Blood also held most thyroid clonotypes expanded beyond 0.001. Before onset, by a median of approximately 5.9 months, the model predicted ophthalmopathy. Patients with ophthalmopathy were separated from those with stable hyperthyroidism by a 13 V-J model.

Exclusions: uncontrolled infection, other autoimmune disease, pregnancy, lactation. TCR beta CDR3 regions were amplified from RNA transcripts. Initially, a first-round RT-PCR of the TCR CDR3 employed the HTBI primer set. TCRdb used MiXCR to reprocess the multiplex PCR reads, holding one entry per CDR3 protein. The data hold roughly 500,000 distinct CDR3 sequences, with over 45% observed a single time. The sequenced material came from peripheral blood or thyroid tissue (not recorded which). V and J are TRBV2 and TRBJ2-2; TRBD1 matches at 8 bases. The TCR originated in an adult woman with Graves' disease, either hyperthyroidism or ophthalmopathy (not recorded which). The CDR3 DNA follows: TGTGCCACCAAGACAGGGGCGAACACCGGGGAGCTGTTTTTT. It translates to CATKTGANTGELFF.